The entry below describes one T cell receptor (beta chain). Its specificity is unknown. Cell sorting via CD45RO/CCR7/CD25/CD127/CD95/CD27 was performed to obtain CD4+ naive, central memory, regulatory and stem cell-like memory cells. Every isolated RNA sample was fully reverse transcribed, so sequencing captured expressed TCRB transcripts. An average roughly 3.6 million reads came from naive, central memory and regulatory T cell samples. TCRdb's table, derived via immunoSEQ multiplex PCR, lists solely in-frame clones and lacks some. The sample includes 430,000 or so clones, about 10% of them seen just once. The data belong to a study of beta chain features in type 1 diabetes. Findings and caveats of the study: For type 1 diabetes patients, VDJ junctions showed fewer insertions and more deletions. When Type 1 diabetes patients were examined, their TCRB CDR3s proved moderately but significantly shorter in all four CD4+ subsets.

The V segment lost 2 bases and the J segment 5 bases; nucleotides outside the gene matches: 2. This CDR3 comprises 15 residues. CDR1 is SGHTA, CDR2 FQGTGA, per germline. This chain connects TRBV7-3 to TRBJ2-1; 11 bases align to TRBD1. The sequenced sample was naive CD4+ T cells from blood. The clonotype was recovered from a woman aged 18-29 years in good health. CDR3 sequence reads: CASSLRGQGDNEQFF. For the CDR3, the DNA is TGTGCCAGCAGCTTACGGGGACAGGGGGACAATGAGCAGTTCTTC.